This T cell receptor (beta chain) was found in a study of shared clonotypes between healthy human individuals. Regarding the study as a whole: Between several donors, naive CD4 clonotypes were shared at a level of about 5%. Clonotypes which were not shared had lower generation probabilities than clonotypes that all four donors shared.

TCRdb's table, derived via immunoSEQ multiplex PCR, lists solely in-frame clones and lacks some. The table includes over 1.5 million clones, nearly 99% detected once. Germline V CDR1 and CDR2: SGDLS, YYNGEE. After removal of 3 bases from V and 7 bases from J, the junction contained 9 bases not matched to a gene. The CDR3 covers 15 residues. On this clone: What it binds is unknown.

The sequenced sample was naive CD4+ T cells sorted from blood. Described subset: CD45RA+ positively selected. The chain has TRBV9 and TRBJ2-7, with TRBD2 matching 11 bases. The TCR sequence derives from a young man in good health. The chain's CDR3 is CASSATSGSTGEQYF. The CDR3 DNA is TGTGCCAGCAGCGCTACTAGCGGGAGCACAGGGGAGCAGTACTTC.